A single sample gave rise to the 29 T cell receptor beta chains below, sequenced in a study of cytotoxic CD8 clonotypes in ibrutinib-treated CLL. Produced via immunoSEQ multiplex PCR; TCRdb's table is partial and in-frame only. The profile covers around 92,000 clones, with 60% to 80% appearing a single time and about 22% taken by the ten largest. The source was PBMCs, collected after 24 months of ibrutinib treatment. Source of these receptors: a human donor with chronic lymphocytic leukemia.

The chain recombines TRBV19 with TRBJ2-7, with D possibly TRBD2 on 6 matching bases. Germline V gives CDR1 LNHDA, CDR2 SQIVND (reference sequence). V was clipped by 1 base and J by 5 bases, with 9 bases between them. The CDR3 runs to 13 residues. CDR3 nucleotide sequence: TGTGCCAGTAGTATAGCGGGAGAGAACGAGCAGTACTTC. Amino acid sequence: CASSIAGENEQYF.

As DNA, the CDR3 is TGTGCCAGCAGCTTATGGCAGGGGAAGGCTGAAGCTTTCTTT. Its translation is CASSLWQGKAEAFF. This chain joins TRBV7-9 and TRBJ1-1, with D possibly being TRBD1 (6 bases). This CDR3 is 14 amino acids long. V was cut by 2 bases and J by 6 bases, with 13 bases left in between. Germline V gives CDR1 SEHNR, CDR2 FQNEAQ (reference sequence).

The rearrangement uses TRBV19 and TRBJ1-4; 9 nucleotides line up with TRBD1. V lost 3 bases to trimming and J lost 5 bases; unmatched junction nucleotides: 4. CDR1 and CDR2 (germline): LNHDA, SQIVND (reference sequence). This CDR3 has 15 amino acids. CDR3 sequence reads: CASSITGGRNEKLFF. DNA for the CDR3: TGTGCCAGTAGTATTACAGGGGGCCGAAATGAAAAACTGTTTTTT.

This clone was detected a few times. The chain joins TRBV6-1 to TRBJ1-5; 7 bases are shared with TRBD1. Germline V gene data show CDR1 as MNHNS and CDR2 as SASEGT. The trim removed 6 bases at V and 2 bases at J, leaving 4 bases unmatched. CDR3 length: 14 residues. This CDR3 reads CASSPDRGNQPQHF. The CDR3 DNA is TGTGCCAGCAGCCCAGACAGGGGCAATCAGCCCCAGCATTTT.

The J gene is TRBJ2-1, the V gene TRBV5-1; 9 nucleotides agree with TRBD2. The length of the CDR3 is 15 residues. Germline CDR1 is SGHRS and CDR2 is YFSETQ. V dropped 0 bases and J dropped 8; count of bases not matched to a gene: 6. The CDR3 is CASSLGSGSRDEQFF. In DNA form, the CDR3 reads TGCGCCAGCAGCTTGGGTAGCGGGAGTCGCGATGAGCAGTTCTTC.

This clone was seen a handful of times. DNA for the CDR3: TGTGCCAGCAGCGTAGATGGCGGCTCCTACGAGCAGTACTTC. It translates to CASSVDGGSYEQYF. V is TRBV27 and J is TRBJ2-7; D call uncertain. This CDR3 region has 14 residues. The ends were cut back, 6 bases at V and 0 bases at J, with 12 bases in the middle. Germline V gene sequence: CDR1 MNHEY, CDR2 SMNVEV (reference sequence).

The chain has TRBV11-2 and TRBJ2-5; 11 nucleotides align to TRBD2. CDR3 size: 15 residues. Trimming took 4 bases from V and 3 from J; bases not matched to a gene: 4. Germline CDR1 SGHAT, CDR2 FQNNGV. CDR3 amino acids: CASSSPGLAEETQYF. The CDR3 nucleotides are TGTGCCAGCAGCTCTCCGGGACTAGCGGAAGAGACCCAGTACTTC.

This chain uses TRBV5-4 with TRBJ2-7, with TRBD1 matching over 8 bases. Germline V lookup: CDR1 SGHNT, CDR2 YYREEE (reference sequence). Trimming removed 2 bases from V and 3 bases from J; junction bases left unmatched: 7. There are 15 residues in the CDR3. This CDR3 reads CASSFADREYYEQYF. CDR3 in DNA: TGTGCCAGCAGCTTTGCGGACAGGGAATACTACGAGCAGTACTTC.

Only a few counts were recorded for this clone. The chain has TRBV11-2 and TRBJ1-1; 7 bases match TRBD1. CDR3 length: 15 amino acids. Unmatched junction bases numbered 7, after V lost 6 bases and J lost 0 bases. Germline CDR1 and CDR2: SGHAT and FQNNGV. DNA for the CDR3: TGTGCCAGCAGTCGACAGGGCCACATGAACACTGAAGCTTTCTTT. Amino acids: CASSRQGHMNTEAFF.

This sequence joins TRBV6-1 and TRBJ2-5; maybe TRBD1 (5 bases). The CDR3 runs 15 residues. In germline, CDR1 is MNHNS, CDR2 SASEGT. Trimming removed 4 bases from V and 5 bases from J, with 17 bases in between. Written as DNA, the CDR3 is TGTGCCAGCAGTGTATTATGGGGCGCGGATGAGACCCAGTACTTC. This sequence encodes CASSVLWGADETQYF.

The J gene is TRBJ2-1, the V gene TRBV5-1; no firm D call. This CDR3 is 15 amino acids long. Trimming stripped 1 base from V and 0 bases from J, with 8 bases between. The germline V gene has CDR1 SGHRS and CDR2 YFSETQ. The CDR3 here is CASSLTGSSYNEQFF. The CDR3 coding sequence is TGCGCCAGCAGCTTGACGGGTAGCTCCTACAATGAGCAGTTCTTC.

The chain uses TRBV5-4 and TRBJ2-7, with TRBD2 matching 11 bases. The CDR3 length is 15 residues. V lost 4 bases and J lost 7; bases outside the gene matches: 10. Germline V lookup: CDR1 SGHNT, CDR2 YYREEE (reference sequence). The CDR3 is CASSVAGLAAGEQYF. In nucleotides, the CDR3 is TGTGCCAGCAGCGTAGCGGGACTAGCGGCCGGAGAGCAGTACTTC.

CDR3 in amino acids: CASSSLRGSYEQYF. The CDR3 bases are TGTGCCAGCAGCTCCTTGCGAGGTTCTTACGAGCAGTACTTC. The J gene is TRBJ2-7, the V gene TRBV11-2; no definite D call. Between the trimmed V and J ends, which lost 4 bases and 4 bases, there was a span of 14 bases. The CDR3 sequence is 14 residues long. The V gene's germline CDR1 is SGHAT and CDR2 FQNNGV.

This clone was observed a single time. The V and J genes are TRBV7-9 and TRBJ2-7; D is possibly TRBD2 (7 bases). The CDR3 runs to 15 residues. V shed 7 bases and J shed 0 bases, with 16 bases lying between them. Germline loops: CDR1 SEHNR, CDR2 FQNEAQ (reference sequence). The CDR3 DNA reads as TGTGCCAGCACGGTAGGGGGAGGGTTCTCCTACGAGCAGTACTTC. It specifies CASTVGGGFSYEQYF.

V gene TRBV18 combines with J gene TRBJ2-3; D is ambiguous. Germline V gives CDR1 KGHSH, CDR2 LQKENI. Deletions cut 3 bases from V and 5 bases from J, with 9 bases between. This CDR3 contains 13 residues. The CDR3 DNA sequence: TGTGCCAGCTCACCTCCGATGGGAGATACGCAGTATTTT. Translated, it gives CASSPPMGDTQYF.

The rearrangement links TRBV11-2 to TRBJ1-2; 7 bases are a match to TRBD1. The trim removed 1 base at V and 2 bases at J, leaving 4 bases unmatched. This CDR3 has 15 amino acids. CDR1 and CDR2 from the germline V gene are SGHAT and FQNNGV. CDR3 amino acids: CASSLVGRGNYGYTF. The DNA of the CDR3 is TGTGCCAGCAGCTTAGTGGGCAGGGGGAACTATGGCTACACCTTC.

The V and J genes are TRBV7-2 and TRBJ1-4, with 7 bases matching TRBD1. This CDR3 is 16 amino acids long. With 5 bases clipped from V and 8 bases from J, the junction kept 14 bases outside the gene matches. CDR1 and CDR2 (germline): SGHTA, FQGNSA. CDR3 region: CASSPRGGRGDEKLFF. CDR3 in DNA: TGTGCCAGCAGCCCTAGAGGTGGCAGGGGGGACGAAAAACTGTTTTTT.

This chain joins TRBV28 and TRBJ1-4, with TRBD1 identical over 9 bases. CDR3 length: 20 residues. Germline CDR1 is MDHEN and CDR2 is SYDVKM. Trimming removed 5 bases from V and 0 bases from J; junction bases left unmatched: 16. The CDR3 DNA is TGTGCCAGCAGTGCTGCATGGACAGGGGAGGCAACTGCAACTAATGAAAAACTGTTTTTT. Protein: CASSAAWTGEATATNEKLFF.

The chain links TRBV5-1 to TRBJ1-1; D remains unclear. Trimming pared 0 bases from V and 4 bases from J, leaving 7 bases between. The CDR3 is 13 residues long. Germline V gene lookup returns CDR1 SGHRS and CDR2 YFSETQ. In DNA, the CDR3 is TGCGCCAGCAGCTTGGGTTTGGGCACTGAAGCTTTCTTT. Amino acid sequence: CASSLGLGTEAFF.

The chain carries TRBV14 and TRBJ2-7; no definite D call. The germline gives CDR1 SGHDN, CDR2 FVKESK. Trimming took 6 bases from V and 3 from J, leaving 21 bases between them. The CDR3 sequence is 16 residues long. The chain's CDR3 is CASRRNSFLTFYEQYF. CDR3 in DNA: TGTGCCAGCAGACGAAACAGTTTTCTAACATTCTACGAGCAGTACTTC.

This rearrangement joins TRBV4-2 to TRBJ2-3; TRBD2 agrees at 14 bases. CDR1 LGHNA and CDR2 YNFKEQ come from the germline V gene. This CDR3 is built from 18 residues. The V gene end was trimmed by 2 bases and the J gene end by 2 bases; junction bases not matched to a gene: 6. CDR3 DNA: TGTGCCAGCAGCCAACGGGGACTAGCGGGGGACTCCACAGATACGCAGTATTTT. Translated: CASSQRGLAGDSTDTQYF.

This clone was recorded only once. The chain joins TRBV10-3 to TRBJ2-4; 8 nucleotides match TRBD1. Germline loops: CDR1 ENHRY, CDR2 SYGVKD. The V segment lost 6 bases and the J segment 4 bases; nucleotides outside the gene matches: 8. The CDR3 is made up of 15 amino acids. The CDR3 sequence: CAISERWTGKNIQYF. The CDR3 DNA is TGTGCCATCAGCGAGAGGTGGACAGGGAAAAACATTCAGTACTTC.

The chain is built from TRBV25-1 and TRBJ2-1; TRBD2 might be the D (5 bases). The CDR3 contains 14 residues. V lost 6 bases, J lost 0 bases, and 9 bases lay in between. CDR1 is MGHDK, CDR2 SYGVNS, per germline. Here the CDR3 reads CASRRGSSYNEQFF. The CDR3 DNA is TGTGCCAGCAGGAGAGGGAGCTCCTACAATGAGCAGTTCTTC.

The V and J genes are TRBV4-2 and TRBJ1-4; the D is unclear. Trimming removed 2 bases at V and 6 bases at J, with 10 bases between. CDR3 length equals 14 residues. Germline-derived CDR1 and CDR2 are LGHNA and YNFKEQ. The CDR3 spells CASSQSLRDEKLFF. CDR3 coding DNA: TGTGCCAGCAGCCAAAGCCTCCGAGATGAAAAACTGTTTTTT.

V usage is TRBV5-1 and J usage is TRBJ1-2; D may be TRBD1 (5 bases). This CDR3 contains 14 residues. Trimming pared 0 bases from V and 4 bases from J, leaving 10 bases between. Germline values: CDR1 SGHRS, CDR2 YFSETQ. The CDR3 bases are TGCGCCAGCAGCTTGGGGGACGGGAGCTATGGCTACACCTTC. Its translation: CASSLGDGSYGYTF. Drawing the rest from reference TRBV5-1 and TRBJ1-2, the complete variable domain is KAGVTQTPRYLIKTRGQQVTLSCSPISGHRSVSWYQQTPGQGLQFLFEYFSETQRNKGNFPGRFSGRQFSNSRSEMNVSTLELGDSALYLCASSLGDGSYGYTFGSGTRLTVV.

V is TRBV7-9 and J is TRBJ1-3; 9 bases fit TRBD1. The CDR3 has 13 amino acids. The ends lost 4 bases at V and 7 bases at J; junction bases unmatched: 2. Germline CDR1 reads SEHNR; CDR2 reads FQNEAQ (reference sequence). The CDR3 coding sequence is TGTGCCAGCAGCTCCGGGACAGGGAACACCATATATTTT. Translated: CASSSGTGNTIYF.

The rearrangement joins TRBV28 to TRBJ2-2; 8 bases fit TRBD2. The CDR3 runs to 14 residues. The germline CDR1 and CDR2 sequences are MDHEN and SYDVKM. V was pared by 6 bases and J by 6 bases, with 6 bases of the junction left unmatched. The CDR3 DNA sequence: TGTGCCAGCAGGAGCGGGAGCGCAGCCGGGGAGCTGTTTTTT. This sequence encodes CASRSGSAAGELFF.

The chain employs TRBV5-8 and TRBJ2-7, with 9 nucleotides matching TRBD1. Germline V lookup: CDR1 SGHTS, CDR2 YDEGEE. The J segment lost 6 bases and the V segment lost 6 bases, leaving 7 bases of the junction unmatched. CDR3 length equals 13 residues. CDR3 amino acids: CASTPGTGFEQYF. CDR3 DNA sequence: TGTGCCAGCACCCCCGGGACAGGGTTCGAGCAGTACTTC.

The chain's CDR3 is CASSFPGGYEQYF. CDR3 coding DNA: TGTGCCAGCAGCTTCCCTGGCGGCTACGAGCAGTACTTC. The J gene is TRBJ2-7, the V gene TRBV11-1; D is ambiguous. CDR3 length: 13 residues. CDR1 SGHAT and CDR2 FQDESV come from the germline V gene (reference sequence). V lost 3 bases and J 3 bases, leaving 9 bases between the germline ends.